The sequence of this T cell receptor beta chain was determined in a study of T cell responses to AZD1222 COVID-19 vaccine. V lost 7 bases, J lost 7 bases, and 14 bases lay in between. The CDR3 loop spans 13 amino acids. Per the germline V gene, CDR1 is MNHEY and CDR2 is SVGAGI. The table came from immunoSEQ multiplex PCR; TCRdb's copy has only in-frame clones and leaves some out. The sample lists around 140,000 clones; 75% to 85% were seen once. Study findings and constraints: The number of AZD1222 recipients seropositive at baseline was only five or six. CD4 TCRs linked to vaccination spanned spike, dominating at 160-218 and 743-854. Nearly half of spike-specific TCRs reportedly target unmutated variant regions. Increases in Spike-specific TCR breadth and depth were seen after two AZD1222 doses.

Remarks on this clone: The antigen is unknown.

This TCR derives from an adult who received the MenACWY meningococcal vaccine as a control. The sequences come from peripheral blood, collected 28 days after the second dose of the MenACWY control vaccine. V is TRBV6-5 and J is TRBJ1-5; no definite D call. The CDR3 region is CASNERGKQPQHF. The CDR3, as DNA: TGTGCCAGCAACGAACGAGGGAAACAGCCCCAGCATTTT.